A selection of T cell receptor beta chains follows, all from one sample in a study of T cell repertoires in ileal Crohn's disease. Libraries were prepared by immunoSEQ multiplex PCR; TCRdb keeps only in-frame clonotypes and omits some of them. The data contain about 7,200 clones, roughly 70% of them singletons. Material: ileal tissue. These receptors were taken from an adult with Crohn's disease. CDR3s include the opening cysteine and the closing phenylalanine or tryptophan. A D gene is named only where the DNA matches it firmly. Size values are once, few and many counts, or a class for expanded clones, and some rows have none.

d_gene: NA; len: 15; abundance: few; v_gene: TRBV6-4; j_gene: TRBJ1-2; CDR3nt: TGTGCCAGCAGCCCCGCGGCAGGGAGGTCGTATGGCTACACCTTC; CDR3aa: CASSPAAGRSYGYTF
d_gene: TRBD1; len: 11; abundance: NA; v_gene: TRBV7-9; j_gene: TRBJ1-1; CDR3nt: TGTGCCAGCAGGCCAACAGGGGTAGCTTTCTTT; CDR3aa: CASRPTGVAFF
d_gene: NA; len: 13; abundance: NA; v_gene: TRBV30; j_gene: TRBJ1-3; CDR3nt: TGTGCCTGGGACGGGGTCTCTGGAAACACCATATATTTT; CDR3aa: CAWDGVSGNTIYF
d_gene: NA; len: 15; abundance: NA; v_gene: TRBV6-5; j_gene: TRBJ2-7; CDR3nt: TGTGCCAGCAGTAATCACCGGGACACGTACTACGAGCAGTACTTC; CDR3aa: CASSNHRDTYYEQYF
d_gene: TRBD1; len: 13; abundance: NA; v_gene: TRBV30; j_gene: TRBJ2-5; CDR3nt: TGTGCCTGGAGGGACAGGGGACGAGAGACCCAGTACTTC; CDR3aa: CAWRDRGRETQYF
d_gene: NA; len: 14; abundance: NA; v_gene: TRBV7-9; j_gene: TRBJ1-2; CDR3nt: TGTGCCAGCAGCTTACAACGACAGTACTATGGCTACACCTTC; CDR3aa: CASSLQRQYYGYTF
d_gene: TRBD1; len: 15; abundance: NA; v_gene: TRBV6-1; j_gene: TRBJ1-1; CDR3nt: TGTGCCAGCAGTGAGCGAAGGGGGCGGAACACTGAAGCTTTCTTT; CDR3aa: CASSERRGRNTEAFF
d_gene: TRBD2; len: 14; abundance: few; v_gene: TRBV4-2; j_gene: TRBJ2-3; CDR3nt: TGTGCCAGCAGCCAAGCGGGGGGATCAGATACGCAGTATTTT; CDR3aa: CASSQAGGSDTQYF
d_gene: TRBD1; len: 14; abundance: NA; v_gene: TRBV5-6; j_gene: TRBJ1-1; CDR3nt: TGTGCCAGCAGCTTCCGGACAGGGGTGGCTGAAGCTTTCTTT; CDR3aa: CASSFRTGVAEAFF
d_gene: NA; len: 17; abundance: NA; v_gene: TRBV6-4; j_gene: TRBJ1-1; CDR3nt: TGTGCCAGCGCCCCCTTAGAGAGGGTGGGCCTAAACACTGAAGCTTTCTTT; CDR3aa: CASAPLERVGLNTEAFF
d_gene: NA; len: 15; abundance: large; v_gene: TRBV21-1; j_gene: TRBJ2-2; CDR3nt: TGTGCCAGCAGCAACGCGACAGTGAACACCGGGGAGCTGTTTTTT; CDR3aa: CASSNATVNTGELFF
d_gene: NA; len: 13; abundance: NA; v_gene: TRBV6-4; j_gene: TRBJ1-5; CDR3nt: TGTGCCAGCAGTGACAGAAGAGGTCAGCCCCAGCATTTT; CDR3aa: CASSDRRGQPQHF
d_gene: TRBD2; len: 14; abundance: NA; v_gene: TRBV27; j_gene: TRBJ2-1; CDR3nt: TGTGCCAGCAGTACCTTCGGGACTAGCTTTGAGCAGTTCTTC; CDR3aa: CASSTFGTSFEQFF
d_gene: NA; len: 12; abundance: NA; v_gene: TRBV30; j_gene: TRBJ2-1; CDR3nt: TGTGCCTGGAGCTTTTCCTACAATGAGCAGTTCTTC; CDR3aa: CAWSFSYNEQFF
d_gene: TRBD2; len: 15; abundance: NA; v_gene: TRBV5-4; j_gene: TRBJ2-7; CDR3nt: TGTGCCAGCAGCTCTCCGGGACTACCTCTTAGGGAGCAGTACTTC; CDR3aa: CASSSPGLPLREQYF
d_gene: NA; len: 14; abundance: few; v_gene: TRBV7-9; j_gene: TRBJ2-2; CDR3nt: TGTGCCAGCAGTCAACCGGGGGGCCCCGGGGAGCTGTTTTTT; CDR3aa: CASSQPGGPGELFF
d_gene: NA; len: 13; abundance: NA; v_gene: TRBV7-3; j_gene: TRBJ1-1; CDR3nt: TGTGCCAGCAGCTCCGCGAGGAACACTGAAGCTTTCTTT; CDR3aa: CASSSARNTEAFF
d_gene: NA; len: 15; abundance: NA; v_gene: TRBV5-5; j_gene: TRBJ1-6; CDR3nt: TGTGCCAGCAGCTTGGCCGGACAGTCTAATTCACCCCTCCACTTT; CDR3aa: CASSLAGQSNSPLHF
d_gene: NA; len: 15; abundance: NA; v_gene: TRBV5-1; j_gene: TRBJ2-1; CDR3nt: TGCGCCAGCAGCTTGGCTGGACGTAGCGACAATGAGCAGTTCTTC; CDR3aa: CASSLAGRSDNEQFF
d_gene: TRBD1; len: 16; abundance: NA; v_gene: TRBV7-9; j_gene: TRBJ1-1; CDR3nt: TGTGCCAGCAGCCTTGGGACAGGGGCTACGAACACTGAAGCTTTCTTT; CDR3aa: CASSLGTGATNTEAFF
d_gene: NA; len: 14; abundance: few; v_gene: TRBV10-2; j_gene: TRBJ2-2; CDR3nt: TGCGCCAGCAATTTGCTAGGGGACACCGGGGAGCTGTTTTTT; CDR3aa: CASNLLGDTGELFF
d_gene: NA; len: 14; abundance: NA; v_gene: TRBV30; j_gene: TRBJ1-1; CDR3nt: TGTGCCTGGAGCTCAGGGGCAATGGCGACTGAAGCTTTCTTT; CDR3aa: CAWSSGAMATEAFF
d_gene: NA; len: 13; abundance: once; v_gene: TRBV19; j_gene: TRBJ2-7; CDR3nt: TGTGCCAGTAGTCGGGACATTTACTACGAGCAGTACTTC; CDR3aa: CASSRDIYYEQYF
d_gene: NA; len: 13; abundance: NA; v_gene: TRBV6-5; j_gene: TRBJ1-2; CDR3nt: TGTGCCAGCGCGGGCGCCCCGGACTATGGCTACACCTTC; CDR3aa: CASAGAPDYGYTF
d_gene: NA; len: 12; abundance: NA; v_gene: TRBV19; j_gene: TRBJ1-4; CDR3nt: TGTGCCAGTACCCTCGGGGGGGAAAAACTGTTTTTT; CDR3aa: CASTLGGEKLFF
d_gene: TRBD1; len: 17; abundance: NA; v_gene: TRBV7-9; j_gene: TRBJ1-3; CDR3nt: TGTGCCAGCAGCTTAGCCCAACAGGGGACGACGGGAAACACCATATATTTT; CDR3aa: CASSLAQQGTTGNTIYF
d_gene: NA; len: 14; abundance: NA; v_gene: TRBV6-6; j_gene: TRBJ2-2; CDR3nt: TGTGCCAGCAGCCCACAGGGCAGTACCGGGGAGCTGTTTTTT; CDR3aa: CASSPQGSTGELFF
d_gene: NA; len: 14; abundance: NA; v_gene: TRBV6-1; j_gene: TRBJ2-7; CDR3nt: TGTGCCAGCAGTGAACCCTCGTGGAGGGAAGAGCAGTACTTC; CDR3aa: CASSEPSWREEQYF
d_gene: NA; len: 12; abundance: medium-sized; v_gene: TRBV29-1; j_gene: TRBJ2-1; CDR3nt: TGCAGCGTTGATCTTAGTCCCAATGAGCAGTTCTTC; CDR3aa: CSVDLSPNEQFF
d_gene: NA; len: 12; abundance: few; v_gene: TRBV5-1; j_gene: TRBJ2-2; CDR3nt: TGCGCCAGCAGCTTTGGAGTCGGGGAGCTGTTTTTT; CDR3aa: CASSFGVGELFF
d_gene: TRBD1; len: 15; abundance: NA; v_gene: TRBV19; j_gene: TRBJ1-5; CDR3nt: TGTGCCAGTAGTATTGAGGGACAGGGAAGCCAGCCCCAGCATTTT; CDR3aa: CASSIEGQGSQPQHF
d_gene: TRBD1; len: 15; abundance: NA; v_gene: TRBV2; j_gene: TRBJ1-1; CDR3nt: TGTGCCAGCAGGCCCGGGACAGGGGCTAGGACTGAAGCTTTCTTT; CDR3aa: CASRPGTGARTEAFF
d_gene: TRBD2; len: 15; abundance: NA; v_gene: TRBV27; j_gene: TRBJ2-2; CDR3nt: TGTGCCAGCAGTTTCCTAGCGGGAAACACCGGGGAGCTGTTTTTT; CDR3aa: CASSFLAGNTGELFF
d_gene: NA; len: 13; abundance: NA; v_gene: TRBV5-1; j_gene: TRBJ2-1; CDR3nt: TGCGCCAGCAGCCCCGGACAATACAATGAGCAGTTCTTC; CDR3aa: CASSPGQYNEQFF
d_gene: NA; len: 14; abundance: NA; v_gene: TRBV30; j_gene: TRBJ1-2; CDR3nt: TGTGCCTGGAACCCTCAATGGGACATATATGGCTACACCTTC; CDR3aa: CAWNPQWDIYGYTF
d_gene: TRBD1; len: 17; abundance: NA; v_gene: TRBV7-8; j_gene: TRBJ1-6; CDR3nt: TGTGCCAGCAGCTTCATCGGGACAGGGAACTATAATTCACCCCTCCACTTT; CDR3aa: CASSFIGTGNYNSPLHF
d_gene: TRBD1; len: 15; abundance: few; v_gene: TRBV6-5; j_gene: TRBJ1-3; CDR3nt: TGTGCCAGCAGTTTCCAGACAGGGGGAGGAAACACCATATATTTT; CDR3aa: CASSFQTGGGNTIYF
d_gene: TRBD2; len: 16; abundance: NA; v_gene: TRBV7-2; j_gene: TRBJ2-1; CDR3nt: TGTGCCAGCAGCTCCCGACTAGCGGGGGGGCCGGGAGAGCAGTTCTTC; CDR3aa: CASSSRLAGGPGEQFF
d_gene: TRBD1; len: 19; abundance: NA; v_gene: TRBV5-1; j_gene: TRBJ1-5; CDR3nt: TGCGCCAGCAGCTTGGTAGGGCCTGGACAGGGGTATAGCAATCAGCCCCAGCATTTT; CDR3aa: CASSLVGPGQGYSNQPQHF
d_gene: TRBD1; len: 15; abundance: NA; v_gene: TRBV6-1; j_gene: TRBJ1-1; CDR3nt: TGTGCCAGCAGTGCCCCTACACAGGGGGCGTCTGAAGCTTTCTTT; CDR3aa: CASSAPTQGASEAFF
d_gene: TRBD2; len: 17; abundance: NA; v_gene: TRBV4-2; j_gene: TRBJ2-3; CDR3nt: TGTGCCAGCAGCCACCCCGGGGGAGGGGCAGACACAGATACGCAGTATTTT; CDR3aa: CASSHPGGGADTDTQYF
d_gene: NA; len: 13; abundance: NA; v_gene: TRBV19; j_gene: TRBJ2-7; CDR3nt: TGTGCCAGTAGTATAGGCCCGGGCTACGAGCAGTACTTC; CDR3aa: CASSIGPGYEQYF
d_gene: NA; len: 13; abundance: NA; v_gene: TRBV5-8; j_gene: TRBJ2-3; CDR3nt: TGTGCCAGCAGCTTAAGCGGAACAGATACGCAGTATTTT; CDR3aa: CASSLSGTDTQYF
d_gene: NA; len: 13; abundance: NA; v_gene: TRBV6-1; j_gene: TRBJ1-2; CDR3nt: TGTGCCAGAAGTAAGGTCCAGGGGTCGGGCTACACCTTC; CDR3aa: CARSKVQGSGYTF
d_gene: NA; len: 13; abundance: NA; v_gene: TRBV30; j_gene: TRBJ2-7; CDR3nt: TGTGCCTGGAGTGTACAGGGTACGAACGAGCAGTACTTC; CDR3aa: CAWSVQGTNEQYF
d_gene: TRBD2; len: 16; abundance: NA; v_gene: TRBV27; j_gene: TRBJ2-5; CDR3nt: TGTGCCAGCAGTCCCGAAGGGGCGGGAGTCAAGCAGACCCAGTACTTC; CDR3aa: CASSPEGAGVKQTQYF
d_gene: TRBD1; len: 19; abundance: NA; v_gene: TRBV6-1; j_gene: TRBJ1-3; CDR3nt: TGTGCCAGCAGTGAAGCGCTCCGCACAGGGGGATCGAGAGGAAACACCATATATTTT; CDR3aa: CASSEALRTGGSRGNTIYF
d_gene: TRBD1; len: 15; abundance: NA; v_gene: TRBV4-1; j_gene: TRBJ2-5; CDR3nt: TGCGCCAGCAGCCCGGGACAGGGGGTCCAAGAGACCCAGTACTTC; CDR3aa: CASSPGQGVQETQYF
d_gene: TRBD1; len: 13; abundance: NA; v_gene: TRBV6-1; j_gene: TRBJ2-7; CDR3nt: TGTGCCAGCAGTTGGACAGGGCGGTACGAGCAGTACTTC; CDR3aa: CASSWTGRYEQYF
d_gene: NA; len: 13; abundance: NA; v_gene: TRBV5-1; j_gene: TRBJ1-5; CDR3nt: TGCGCCAGCAGCGTCAGGGTTGGTCAGCCCCAGCATTTT; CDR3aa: CASSVRVGQPQHF
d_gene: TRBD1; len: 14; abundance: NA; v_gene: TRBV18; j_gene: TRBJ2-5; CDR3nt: TGTGCCAGCTCACGGACAGGGGGCGAGAAGACCCAGTACTTC; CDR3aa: CASSRTGGEKTQYF
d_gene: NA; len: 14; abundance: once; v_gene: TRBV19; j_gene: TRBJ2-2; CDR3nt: TGTGCCAGTAGTATCCCCTCTCCGACCGGGGAGCTGTTTTTT; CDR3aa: CASSIPSPTGELFF